The TCR beta chain under discussion was sequenced for a study of identical twins. This clonotype showed up many times. Germline CDR1 reads SQVTM; CDR2 reads ANQGSEA. The CDR3 consists of 13 residues. V was pared by 7 bases and J by 6 bases, with 5 bases of the junction left unmatched. One entry per CDR3 protein, called by TCRdb with MiXCR from the 5' RACE reads. The profile covers fewer than 250,000 distinct CDR3 sequences, with roughly a tenth appearing a single time and over 4.5% taken by the ten largest. The TCR comes from a woman aged 18-29 years in good health. Sequencing used memory (CD45RO+) T cells sorted from blood. The chain couples TRBV29-1 to TRBJ2-2, with 10 bases matching TRBD1. The CDR3 sequence: CSAGTGVPGELFF. The CDR3 nucleotides read TGCAGCGCTGGGACAGGGGTACCCGGGGAGCTGTTTTTT.